Only a few counts were recorded for the clone carrying this T cell receptor (beta chain). The CDR3 is 13 amino acids. Deletions cut 3 bases from V and 1 base from J, with 9 bases between. Germline V gene data show CDR1 as SQVTM and CDR2 as ANQGSEA. These data are taken from a study of identical twins. MiXCR, applied by TCRdb to the 5' RACE reads, yields one record per CDR3 protein. The sample shows approximately 500,000 distinct CDR3 sequences, 13% to 15% of them seen only once. This same sample was also taken into another study, of yellow fever vaccine responses in identical twins.

The rearrangement joins TRBV29-1 to TRBJ1-1; weak D call: TRBD1 (6 bases). Sequences were obtained from CD4+ T cells sorted from blood. This TCR was sampled from a woman aged 18 to 35 in good health. The CDR3 DNA is TGCAGCGTTGACGACAGGAGGAACACTGAAGCTTTCTTT. Translating gives CSVDDRRNTEAFF.